A single sample gave rise to the 5 T cell receptor beta chains below, sequenced in a study of shared clonotypes between healthy human individuals. Naivety among CD8 cells was defined by CD45RO negativity and positive CCR7 selection, thereby excluding terminally differentiated effector memory CD45RA+ cells. TCRdb's copy holds only in-frame clones and misses some; the assay was immunoSEQ multiplex PCR. The sample holds around 1,900,000 clones, 93% seen once. The sample taken for sequencing was naive CD8+ T cells from PBMCs. The receptors shown here come from a man between 18 and 29 years old in good health. Some clones in this sample may be carry-over from other donors' samples.

This chain joins TRBV9 and TRBJ2-7; a possible D gene is TRBD2 (5 bases). From germline, CDR1 is SGDLS and CDR2 YYNGEE. V lost 0 bases to trimming and J lost 0 bases, with 10 bases between them. The CDR3 runs to 15 residues. This CDR3 is CASSVDLAFSYEQYF. DNA for the CDR3: TGTGCCAGCAGCGTAGACCTAGCATTCTCCTACGAGCAGTACTTC.

The chain uses TRBV5-1 and TRBJ2-1; 8 bases are a match to TRBD1. Trimming at V came to 3 bases and at J to 3 bases, leaving 5 bases not matched to a gene. The CDR3 loop spans 15 amino acids. Germline V CDR1 and CDR2: SGHRS, YFSETQ. CDR3 sequence (DNA): TGCGCCAGCAGCTCCCGGGACAGGATCTACAATGAGCAGTTCTTC. This translates into CASSSRDRIYNEQFF. Full variable domain (rest looked up from reference TRBV5-1 and TRBJ2-1): KAGVTQTPRYLIKTRGQQVTLSCSPISGHRSVSWYQQTPGQGLQFLFEYFSETQRNKGNFPGRFSGRQFSNSRSEMNVSTLELGDSALYLCASSSRDRIYNEQFFGPGTRLTVL.

J is TRBJ2-7 and V is TRBV28; 12 nucleotides align to TRBD2. Germline CDR1 MDHEN, CDR2 SYDVKM. J lost 3 bases, V lost 10 bases, and 16 bases had no gene match. CDR3 length: 17 amino acids. The CDR3 protein is CANRQGQGLAGNYEQYF. CDR3 nucleotide sequence: TGTGCCAACCGACAGGGCCAGGGACTAGCGGGTAACTACGAGCAGTACTTC.

This chain uses TRBV6-6 with TRBJ1-2; no reliable D call. The CDR3 totals 12 residues. Germline loops: CDR1 MNHNY, CDR2 SVGAGI (reference sequence). The V gene lost 0 bases and the J gene lost 10 bases, with 9 bases spanning the gap. The CDR3 bases are TGTGCCAGCAGTTACTCGGAGACACACTACACCTTC. It specifies CASSYSETHYTF.

The chain recombines TRBV19 with TRBJ1-1; 11 nucleotides align to TRBD1. There are 14 residues in the CDR3. V lost 5 bases and J lost 5; bases outside the gene matches: 4. Looked up from germline, CDR1 is LNHDA and CDR2 is SQIVND (reference sequence). The CDR3 sequence is CASSGTGGITEAFF. The CDR3 DNA reads TGTGCCAGTAGTGGGACAGGGGGTATAACTGAAGCTTTCTTT.